Below are 7 T cell receptor beta chains sequenced from a single sample in a study of T cell repertoires in aging, cancer and after chemotherapy. Multiplex touch-down PCR with TRB-A/B primers amplified rearranged V-D-J TRB sequences. TCRdb re-derived calls from the multiplex PCR reads in MiXCR, one entry per CDR3 protein. The sample has fewer than 11,000 distinct CDR3 sequences, under 40% seen once. Amplification of TCR beta used genomic DNA extracted from peripheral blood. The sequenced material came from blood. The receptors were sampled from a human donor in good health.

This clonotype was seen a single time. The genes are TRBV24-1 and TRBJ2-1; 13 nucleotides agree with TRBD2. Unmatched junction bases numbered 1, after V lost 6 bases and J lost 6 bases. The CDR3 extends over 14 amino acids. Per germline, CDR1 KGHDR and CDR2 SFDVKD. CDR3 sequence reads: CATSRTSGSNEQFF. The CDR3 nucleotides are TGTGCCACCAGTCGGACTAGCGGGAGCAATGAGCAGTTCTTC.

This clonotype is medium-sized (0.01 to 0.1%) in the sample. The chain links TRBV6-5 to TRBJ2-2; 11 positions match TRBD2. Trimming removed 4 bases from V and 2 bases from J; junction bases left unmatched: 6. CDR1 and CDR2 from the germline V gene are MNHEY and SVGAGI. The CDR3 is 17 amino acids. CDR3 region: CASSSSGTSGNTGELFF. The CDR3 DNA reads TGTGCCAGCAGTTCTTCCGGGACTAGCGGAAACACCGGGGAGCTGTTTTTT.

This clonotype was found a few times. The V gene is TRBV6-2 or TRBV6-3, the J gene TRBJ2-1; no firm D call. This CDR3 contains 11 residues. The germline V gene encodes CDR1 MNHEY and CDR2 SVGEGT. The V gene lost 4 bases and the J gene lost 9 bases, with 7 bases spanning the gap. CDR3 bases: TGTGCCAGCAGTTTGGGTGTTGAGCAGTTCTTC. This codes for CASSLGVEQFF.

The chain couples TRBV30 to TRBJ2-5, with D maybe TRBD2 (6 bases). The CDR3 is 13 residues long. Germline V gene sequence: CDR1 GTSNPN, CDR2 SVGIG (reference sequence). The germline V and J ends were trimmed by 0 bases and 4 bases, with 9 bases remaining between them. The CDR3 reads CAWSVQGGETQYF. CDR3 bases: TGTGCCTGGAGTGTCCAGGGAGGAGAGACCCAGTACTTC.

The chain joins TRBV11-2 to TRBJ2-1, with 7 bases fitting TRBD1. Trimming cost V 6 bases and J 8 bases; bases outside gene matches: 4. This CDR3 has 12 amino acids. Per the germline V gene, CDR1 is SGHAT and CDR2 is FQNNGV. CDR3 sequence reads: CASSVRGHEQFF. DNA for the CDR3: TGTGCCAGCAGTGTTAGGGGGCATGAGCAGTTCTTC.

The chain joins TRBV13 to TRBJ2-5; D is undetermined. Trimming stripped 0 bases from V and 5 bases from J, with 19 bases between. The germline gives CDR1 PRHDT, CDR2 FYEKMQ (reference sequence). This CDR3 region has 17 residues. CDR3 nucleotides: TGTGCCAGCAGCTTAGGTTGGGATGGTGGGCCTGGGGAGACCCAGTACTTC. Its translation is CASSLGWDGGPGETQYF.

This clonotype was seen only a few times. V is TRBV30 and J is TRBJ2-3; no definite D call. V was cut by 0 bases and J by 4 bases, with 5 bases left in between. The CDR3 length is 12 residues. Germline V gene sequence: CDR1 GTSNPN, CDR2 SVGIG (reference sequence). The CDR3 nucleotides read TGTGCCTGGAGTGTAGGCGCAGATACGCAGTATTTT. It is translated as CAWSVGADTQYF.